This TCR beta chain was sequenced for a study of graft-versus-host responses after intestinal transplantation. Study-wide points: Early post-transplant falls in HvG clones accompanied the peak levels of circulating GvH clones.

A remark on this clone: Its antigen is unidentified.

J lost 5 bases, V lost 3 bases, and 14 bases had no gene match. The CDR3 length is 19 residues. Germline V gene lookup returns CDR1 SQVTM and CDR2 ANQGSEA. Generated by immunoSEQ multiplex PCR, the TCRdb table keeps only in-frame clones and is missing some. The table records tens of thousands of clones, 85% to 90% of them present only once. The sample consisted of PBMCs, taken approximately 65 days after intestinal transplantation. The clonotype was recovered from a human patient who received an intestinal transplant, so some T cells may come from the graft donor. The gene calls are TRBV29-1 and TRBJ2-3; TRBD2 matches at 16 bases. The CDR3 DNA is TGCAGCGTTGACCTAACACCGGGACTAGCGGGGGGGCATTTAGATACGCAGTATTTT. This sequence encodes CSVDLTPGLAGGHLDTQYF.